This T cell receptor (beta chain) came from a study of T cells after yellow fever vaccination. In the study overall: Each low-cell-number fraction was prepared by means of SMART-Seq v4 Ultra Low Input. Findings of the study overall: Most clones from primary vaccination were detected again post-booster (approximately 96% CD4, around 88% CD8). The presence of abundant clonotypes contaminating from the bulk population was possible in FACS-sorted repertoires.

In making TCR cDNA, 5'RACE template switching added a universal primer site and UMIs to it. In TCRdb, the 5' RACE reads were re-called with MiXCR into one record per CDR3 protein. The data contain 500,000 to 650,000 distinct CDR3 sequences, approximately 13% of them singletons. Points on this clonotype: Its matching antigen is unknown.

This sample comprised PBMCs, obtained on the day of the yellow fever booster vaccination. This clonotype was sampled from a man aged 25 to 45 who received the YFV17D yellow fever vaccine.

The CDR3 DNA reads TGTGCCAGCAGGGTCCCCGGGGGGAGCTCCTACGAGCAGTACTTC. This encodes CASRVPGGSSYEQYF. The chain links TRBV6-1 to TRBJ2-7; the match to TRBD2 covers 7 bases. This CDR3 has 15 residues. The germline V gene encodes CDR1 MNHNS and CDR2 SASEGT. Trimming took 6 bases from V and 0 from J; bases not matched to a gene: 8.